One sample yielded the 21 T cell receptor beta chains listed below, sequenced in a study of T cells after yellow fever vaccination. TCRdb itself ran the 5' RACE reads through MiXCR, one entry per CDR3 protein. The sample has a few hundred thousand distinct CDR3 sequences; approximately 4% are singletons. The sample was PBMCs, taken 5 days after the yellow fever booster vaccination. The receptor source for this set is a man between 18 and 35 years old who received the YFV17D yellow fever vaccine.

This clonotype was observed at least ten times. The chain couples TRBV7-2 to TRBJ1-2; D not resolved. CDR1 and CDR2 from the germline V gene are SGHTA and FQGNSA. This CDR3 has 13 residues. V was shortened by 1 base and J by 8 bases, with 11 bases between the two germline ends. CDR3 region: CASSLGAGRGYTF. The CDR3 DNA follows: TGTGCCAGCAGCTTAGGGGCCGGACGCGGCTACACCTTC.

This clonotype was observed a handful of times. CDR3 DNA: TGTGCCAGCAGTCTGAAGTCAGACCTCGGGACCGATACGCAGTATTTT. Residues: CASSLKSDLGTDTQYF. V is TRBV5-6 and J is TRBJ2-3; D is perhaps TRBD1 or TRBD2 (5 bases each). This CDR3 spans 16 amino acids. The V end was cut by 5 bases, the J end by 6 bases, with 22 bases between. The germline CDR1 and CDR2 sequences are SGHDT and YYEEEE.

This clonotype has at least ten counts. The chain combines TRBV29-1 with TRBJ1-2; D is undetermined. Germline CDR1 SQVTM, CDR2 ANQGSEA. The CDR3 covers 13 residues. Trimming removed 2 bases from V and 3 bases from J, with 10 bases in between. The CDR3 protein is CSVERQAYYGYTF. DNA for the CDR3: TGCAGCGTTGAACGCCAGGCCTACTATGGCTACACCTTC. Based on the CDR3 plus reference TRBV29-1 and TRBJ1-2, the full variable domain is SAVISQKPSRDICQRGTSLTIQCQVDSQVTMMFWYRQQPGQSLTLIATANQGSEATYESGFVIDKFPISRPNLTFSTLTVSNMSPEDSSIYLCSVERQAYYGYTFGSGTRLTVV.

This clonotype was seen a few times. The DNA for the CDR3 is TGTGCCACCAGTGATTCCCAGGGGAAAAACGCCGGGGAGCTGTTTTTT. Translating gives CATSDSQGKNAGELFF. The chain has TRBV24-1 and TRBJ2-2; weak D call: TRBD1 (6 bases). V was pared by 2 bases and J by 6 bases, with 15 bases between. Germline V gene lookup returns CDR1 KGHDR and CDR2 SFDVKD. The CDR3 runs 16 residues.

This clonotype was observed a handful of times. The CDR3 is CASSQVTAQLSTDTQYF. The DNA for the CDR3 is TGCGCCAGCAGCCAAGTAACTGCACAGCTCAGCACAGATACGCAGTATTTT. V and J are TRBV4-1 and TRBJ2-3, with no clear D. Trimming removed 1 base at V and 0 bases at J, with 14 bases between. The CDR3 is made up of 17 amino acids. CDR1 is MGHRA, CDR2 YSYEKL, per germline.

The table lists this clonotype with a few counts. CDR3 DNA sequence: TGTGCCAGTAGTAAGGGCAGACCAGAACGCACTGAAGCTTTCTTT. As protein: CASSKGRPERTEAFF. V is TRBV19 and J is TRBJ1-1; no firm D call. The CDR3 has 15 residues. Germline V CDR1 and CDR2: LNHDA, SQIVND (reference sequence). V was trimmed by 4 bases and J by 4 bases, leaving 16 bases between them.

The chain recombines TRBV12-3 or TRBV12-4 with TRBJ1-1, with 7 bases aligning to TRBD1. CDR3 length: 12 residues. Unmatched junction bases numbered 8, after V lost 5 bases and J lost 11 bases. The DNA for the CDR3 is TGTGCCAGCAGTCCCCACAGGGGAGAGGCTTTCTTT. Its protein product is CASSPHRGEAFF.

This clonotype was counted many times. V gene TRBV20-1 combines with J gene TRBJ2-4; possible D gene TRBD1, 6 bases. The CDR3 length is 12 residues. Trimming cost V 3 bases and J 9 bases, with 12 bases left between them. Germline V gives CDR1 DFQATT, CDR2 SNEGSKA (reference sequence). This CDR3 reads CSASRQAPIQYF. Written as DNA, the CDR3 is TGCAGTGCTAGCAGACAGGCCCCCATTCAGTACTTC.

The rearrangement links TRBV20-1 to TRBJ2-3; 9 nucleotides agree with TRBD2. The junction had 7 bases not matched to a gene; V was cut back by 7 bases and J by 2 bases. Germline CDR1 is DFQATT and CDR2 is SNEGSKA (reference sequence). The CDR3 has 14 residues. Here the CDR3 DNA reads TGCAGTGGAAGAGCGGGGGGTTACACAGATACGCAGTATTTT. Amino acids: CSGRAGGYTDTQYF.

In this sample, this clonotype turned up many times. DNA for the CDR3: TGTGCCAGCAGCATGGAGGGACAGGGTCGCTACACCTTC. This codes for CASSMEGQGRYTF. This chain joins TRBV7-8 and TRBJ1-2, with TRBD1 identical over 9 bases. CDR1 and CDR2 (germline): SGHVS, FQNEAQ. The V segment lost 5 bases and the J segment 9 bases; nucleotides outside the gene matches: 7. CDR3 length equals 13 residues.

This clonotype was found many times. CDR3 amino acids: CASSLGSQPQHF. In DNA, the CDR3 is TGTGCCAGCAGCTTAGGCAGTCAGCCCCAGCATTTT. This sequence joins TRBV7-9 and TRBJ1-5; D unclear. This CDR3 comprises 12 residues. Trimming shortened V by 1 base and J by 6 bases, and 4 bases separated the two germline ends. CDR1 and CDR2 from the germline V gene are SEHNR and FQNEAQ (reference sequence).

The sample holds many counts of this clonotype. The gene calls are TRBV7-9 and TRBJ1-1; D remains ambiguous. V was pared by 6 bases and J by 5 bases, with 16 bases between. Germline CDR1 is SEHNR and CDR2 is FQNEAQ (reference sequence). This CDR3 contains 14 residues. The CDR3 DNA reads TGTGCCAGCAGAAATTCCTACGGGGAGACTGAAGCTTTCTTT. It codes for CASRNSYGETEAFF.

The chain recombines TRBV12-3 or TRBV12-4 with TRBJ2-5, with no clear D. Trimming removed 5 bases from V and 2 bases from J, with 9 bases in between. The CDR3 loop spans 13 amino acids. CDR3 sequence: CASSDVIQETQYF. CDR3 coding DNA: TGTGCCAGCAGTGACGTAATACAAGAGACCCAGTACTTC.

This clonotype was seen more than once but under ten times. V gene TRBV4-1 combines with J gene TRBJ2-1; 8 bases are a match to TRBD2. CDR3 length equals 15 residues. Per the germline V gene, CDR1 is MGHRA and CDR2 is YSYEKL. V was pared by 3 bases and J by 6 bases, with 7 bases of the junction left unmatched. The CDR3 DNA follows: TGCGCCAGCAGCCATGGTCTAGCGGGTTTCAATGAGCAGTTCTTC. Amino acids: CASSHGLAGFNEQFF.

The chain couples TRBV5-4 to TRBJ2-2; D unresolved. CDR3 length: 13 amino acids. Trimming took 4 bases from V and 6 from J, leaving 10 bases between them. Germline CDR1 is SGHNT and CDR2 is YYREEE (reference sequence). The CDR3 DNA follows: TGTGCCAGCAGCCCAAGTTTCCCCGGGGAGCTGTTTTTT. It codes for CASSPSFPGELFF.

This sequence joins TRBV5-1 and TRBJ2-3; D possibly corresponds to TRBD1 (7 bases). V lost 0 bases and J lost 1, with 12 bases in between. Germline CDR1 reads SGHRS; CDR2 reads YFSETQ. The CDR3 loop spans 16 amino acids. Written as DNA, the CDR3 is TGCGCCAGCAGCTTGGAGGGCAGGGGGGGCACAGATACGCAGTATTTT. Encoded protein: CASSLEGRGGTDTQYF.

In its sample, this clonotype was seen a few times. J is TRBJ2-2 and V is TRBV9, with 9 bases identical to TRBD2. The V gene end was trimmed by 0 bases and the J gene end by 2 bases; junction bases not matched to a gene: 2. The CDR3 runs to 16 residues. Germline CDR1 is SGDLS and CDR2 is YYNGEE. CDR3 bases: TGTGCCAGCAGCGTAGGACTAGCGGCTAACACCGGGGAGCTGTTTTTT. Protein product: CASSVGLAANTGELFF.

This clonotype turned up a few times. The CDR3 region has the DNA TGCAGTGCCACACCAGGTGAAAAACTGTTTTTT. Translating gives CSATPGEKLFF. This chain links TRBV20-1 with TRBJ1-4; no clear D gene. V lost 6 bases, J lost 7 bases, and 9 bases lay in between. Per germline, CDR1 DFQATT and CDR2 SNEGSKA (reference sequence). The CDR3 length is 11 residues.

This clonotype was observed a handful of times. One end of the junction varies from germline; a read error may be responsible. The V and J genes are TRBV6-5 and TRBJ1-1; D is ambiguous. Germline CDR1 and CDR2: MNHEY and SVGAGI. CDR3 length: 14 residues. CDR3 nucleotides: TGTGCCAGCACTCCCCCCGGAGGGAACGCTGAAGCTTTCTTT. Translated: CASTPPGGNAEAFF.

Only a few counts were recorded for this clonotype. J is TRBJ2-7 and V is TRBV6-5; 8 positions match TRBD2. Per germline, CDR1 MNHEY and CDR2 SVGAGI. This CDR3 region has 15 residues. V lost 6 bases and J lost 4; bases outside the gene matches: 11. This CDR3 is CASSNGGGRLYEQYF. CDR3 in DNA: TGTGCCAGCAGCAACGGGGGGGGGCGGTTGTACGAGCAGTACTTC.

This clonotype has ten or more counts. The chain is built from TRBV7-8 and TRBJ2-3, with 9 bases fitting TRBD2. V trimming: 6 bases; J trimming: 6 bases; junction bases outside the gene matches: 4. CDR3 length: 13 amino acids. The germline V gene encodes CDR1 SGHVS and CDR2 FQNEAQ. The CDR3 region has the DNA TGTGCCAGCAGACCTAGCGGGGCGGATACGCAGTATTTT. This sequence encodes CASRPSGADTQYF.